The 29 T cell receptor beta chains below were found in one sample sequenced in a study of OX40 agonist ivuxolimab in advanced cancers. Assay: immunoSEQ multiplex PCR; the TCRdb copy retains only in-frame clones and omits some. The sample yields over 100,000 clones, 85% to 90% seen once. The sample was CD4+ or CD8+ T cells sorted from blood, taken in a trial of the OX40 agonist ivuxolimab. Receptors originate from an adult with an advanced solid tumor such as melanoma, head and neck, liver or kidney cancer.

The chain recombines TRBV28 with TRBJ2-7; 9 bases align to TRBD1. The CDR3 is 14 amino acids. Germline V gene lookup returns CDR1 MDHEN and CDR2 SYDVKM. Trimming cost V 6 bases and J 5 bases; bases outside gene matches: 8. Here the CDR3 DNA reads TGTGCCAGCAGGGGACAGGGTAAGGTACACGAGCAGTACTTC. This codes for CASRGQGKVHEQYF.

The CDR3 DNA sequence: TGTGCCAGCAGTTTATCGATGGCCTCGAAGCAGTACTTC. Amino acids: CASSLSMASKQYF. The chain is built from TRBV27 and TRBJ2-7, with no clear D. Germline assignment: CDR1 MNHEY and CDR2 SMNVEV (reference sequence). The ends were cut back, 0 bases at V and 8 bases at J, with 11 bases in the middle. There are 13 residues in the CDR3.

This chain links TRBV28 with TRBJ2-7; 7 bases map to TRBD2. The J segment lost 5 bases and the V segment lost 11 bases, leaving 6 bases of the junction unmatched. The length of the CDR3 is 11 residues. CDR1 and CDR2 (germline): MDHEN, SYDVKM. In nucleotides, the CDR3 is TGTGCCCACCGGGGGGACCACGAGCAGTACTTC. Its protein product is CAHRGDHEQYF. Using reference TRBV28 and TRBJ2-7 for the parts outside the CDR3, the full variable domain is DVKVTQSSRYLVKRTGEKVFLECVQDMDHENMFWYRQDPGLGLRLIYFSYDVKMKEKGDIPEGYSVSREKKERFSLILESASTNQTSMYLCAHRGDHEQYFGPGTRLTVT.

This clone was detected only once. The DNA of the CDR3 is TGTGCCAGCAGTTTATTGGGGAACAATTCACCCCTCCACTTT. Residues: CASSLLGNNSPLHF. J is TRBJ1-6 and V is TRBV27; D unclear. With 1 base removed from V and 7 bases from J, the gap between germline ends came to 8 bases. This CDR3 region has 14 residues. Per the germline V gene, CDR1 is MNHEY and CDR2 is SMNVEV (reference sequence).

The chain combines TRBV18 with TRBJ2-3, with D unclear. The germline gives CDR1 KGHSH, CDR2 LQKENI. The CDR3 is 13 amino acids. Trimming removed 3 bases at V and 4 bases at J, with 8 bases between. The CDR3 reads CASSPLDADTQYF. DNA for the CDR3: TGTGCCAGCTCACCCTTGGATGCAGATACGCAGTATTTT.

CDR3 residues: CAWSVGPLFF. CDR3 DNA sequence: TGTGCCTGGAGTGTAGGCCCATTGTTCTTC. The genes are TRBV30 and TRBJ2-1; D unresolved. Looked up from germline, CDR1 is GTSNPN and CDR2 is SVGIG (reference sequence). This CDR3 comprises 10 residues. V was trimmed by 0 bases and J by 15 bases, leaving 9 bases between them.

The V gene is TRBV10-3, the J gene TRBJ2-1; D may correspond to TRBD1 or TRBD2 (6 bases each). The germline gives CDR1 ENHRY, CDR2 SYGVKD. This CDR3 is 14 amino acids long. Trimming stripped 10 bases from V and 8 bases from J, with 21 bases between. CDR3 sequence (DNA): TGTGCCACCTTTCAGGGGCGGACGGGGGATGAGCAGTTCTTC. Its translation: CATFQGRTGDEQFF.

V is TRBV7-2 and J is TRBJ2-5; D is uncertain. The germline V and J ends were trimmed by 5 bases and 4 bases, with 11 bases remaining between them. CDR1 SGHTA and CDR2 FQGNSA come from the germline V gene. The CDR3 sequence is 13 residues long. The CDR3 sequence is CASSDSVRETQYF. In DNA form, the CDR3 reads TGTGCCAGCAGCGACTCCGTAAGAGAGACCCAGTACTTC.

This clone was counted a single time. J is TRBJ2-1 and V is TRBV4-2; 9 bases map to TRBD2. CDR1 is LGHNA, CDR2 YNFKEQ, per germline. CDR3 length: 16 amino acids. J lost 8 bases, V lost 2 bases, and 10 bases had no gene match. CDR3 in DNA: TGTGCCAGCAGCCAACGAGGAGCGGGGGGCGGGTATGAGCAGTTCTTC. It encodes CASSQRGAGGGYEQFF.

The J gene is TRBJ2-7, the V gene TRBV19; D is ambiguous. Trimming pared 1 base from V and 2 bases from J, leaving 18 bases between. The germline V gene encodes CDR1 LNHDA and CDR2 SQIVND (reference sequence). The CDR3 is 17 residues long. CDR3 DNA sequence: TGTGCCAGTAGTATAGGGTCTTTACGCTCAGGAGCCTACGAGCAGTACTTC. Amino acids: CASSIGSLRSGAYEQYF.

The rearrangement joins TRBV27 to TRBJ1-5; 7 nucleotides match TRBD1. This CDR3 contains 16 residues. Trimming removed 4 bases from V and 5 bases from J; junction bases left unmatched: 11. The V gene's germline CDR1 is MNHEY and CDR2 SMNVEV (reference sequence). This CDR3 is CASSSTGERDYQPQHF. The CDR3 DNA is TGTGCCAGCAGTTCTACAGGGGAGAGGGATTATCAGCCCCAGCATTTT.

J is TRBJ2-5 and V is TRBV2, with TRBD1 as a possible D gene (5 bases). Germline lookup yields CDR1 SNHLY and CDR2 FYNNEI. The CDR3 runs 14 residues. Between the trimmed V and J ends, which lost 2 bases and 4 bases, there was a span of 11 bases. CDR3 protein: CASSERQGGETQYF. Here the CDR3 DNA reads TGTGCCAGCAGTGAAAGGCAGGGTGGAGAGACCCAGTACTTC.

The chain employs TRBV21-1 and TRBJ2-5. TRBV21-1 is marked as a pseudogene. The length of the CDR3 is 14 residues. The CDR3 DNA reads as TGTGCCAGCAGCAAATTCGACCATCTGGAGACCCAGTACTTC. Amino acid sequence: CASSKFDHLETQYF.

The chain couples TRBV6-6 to TRBJ1-1; tentatively, D is TRBD1 (5 bases). V lost 6 bases and J 1 base, leaving 9 bases between the germline ends. Germline values: CDR1 MNHNY, CDR2 SVGAGI (reference sequence). The CDR3 runs 13 residues. The CDR3 loop is CASSWDGNTEAFF. CDR3 sequence (DNA): TGTGCCAGCAGCTGGGACGGGAACACTGAAGCTTTCTTT.

V is TRBV2 and J is TRBJ2-1; possibly TRBD2 for D (5 bases). Looked up from germline, CDR1 is SNHLY and CDR2 is FYNNEI. V was pared by 7 bases and J by 0 bases, with 13 bases between. There are 15 residues in the CDR3. CDR3 DNA sequence: TGTGCCAGCAAATTGAGCGGCACCTCCTACAATGAGCAGTTCTTC. Translation gives CASKLSGTSYNEQFF.

The V gene is TRBV9, the J gene TRBJ1-3; D is unclear. The CDR3 is 14 amino acids. Germline V gene sequence: CDR1 SGDLS, CDR2 YYNGEE. V gave up 0 bases and J gave up 2 bases, with 6 bases separating them. Written as DNA, the CDR3 is TGTGCCAGCAGCGTAGGGGTAACTGGAAACACCATATATTTT. Encoded protein: CASSVGVTGNTIYF.

The rearrangement uses TRBV10-3 and TRBJ1-3; 12 bases line up with TRBD1. The CDR3 has 16 residues. Germline CDR1 reads ENHRY; CDR2 reads SYGVKD. The DNA for the CDR3 is TGTGCTCTTCGACCGGGACAGGGGGCTTCTGGAAACACCATATATTTT. Its protein product is CALRPGQGASGNTIYF.

This clone has only a few counts. The chain couples TRBV2 to TRBJ1-6; D is uncertain. V was clipped by 10 bases and J by 7 bases, with 17 bases between them. The CDR3 totals 14 residues. CDR1 and CDR2 (germline): SNHLY, FYNNEI. In DNA, the CDR3 is TGTGCCATCCCCGTGGGAGAGGGCAATTCACCCCTCCACTTT. Protein product: CAIPVGEGNSPLHF.

V gene TRBV4-1 combines with J gene TRBJ2-3; 8 bases map to TRBD2. V trimming: 1 base; J trimming: 1 base; junction bases outside the gene matches: 1. This CDR3 is built from 15 residues. The germline V gene has CDR1 MGHRA and CDR2 YSYEKL. The chain's CDR3 is CASSQGSGGTDTQYF. The CDR3 nucleotides are TGCGCCAGCAGCCAAGGTAGCGGGGGCACAGATACGCAGTATTTT.

On this clone: The sample holds other DNA sequences that translate to the same CDR3. The V call is TRBV5-1, the J call TRBJ2-3; TRBD2 agrees at 7 bases. The V gene's germline CDR1 is SGHRS and CDR2 YFSETQ. This CDR3 has 15 residues. V was clipped by 0 bases and J by 2 bases; unmatched bases: 3. In DNA form, the CDR3 reads TGCGCCAGCAGCTTGGAGCGGGGTCTCACAGATACGCAGTATTTT. Its translation: CASSLERGLTDTQYF.

This chain links TRBV7-2 with TRBJ1-1, with D perhaps TRBD1 (5 bases). Germline lookup yields CDR1 SGHTA and CDR2 FQGNSA. CDR3 size: 14 residues. Trimming took off 5 bases at V and 2 bases at J, with 12 bases between the two ends. CDR3 bases: TGTGCCAGCAGCGCGCAGGGACGCAACACTGAAGCTTTCTTT. This sequence encodes CASSAQGRNTEAFF.

This chain uses TRBV29-1 with TRBJ2-3; TRBD2 might be the D (6 bases). There are 13 residues in the CDR3. V lost 6 bases, J lost 3 bases, and 13 bases lay in between. Germline CDR1 SQVTM, CDR2 ANQGSEA. This CDR3 is CSVAVGGTDTQYF. In DNA, the CDR3 is TGCAGCGTGGCCGTCGGGGGAACAGATACGCAGTATTTT.

The chain links TRBV5-1 to TRBJ2-7, with 7 bases lining up with TRBD1. This CDR3 comprises 13 residues. V lost 4 bases to trimming and J lost 3 bases; unmatched junction nucleotides: 4. CDR1 is SGHRS, CDR2 YFSETQ, per germline. The CDR3 reads CASSTRQGYEQYF. CDR3 bases: TGCGCCAGCAGCACCAGACAGGGCTACGAGCAGTACTTC.

The V gene is TRBV2, the J gene TRBJ2-5, with TRBD2 matching 10 bases. Trimming cost V 5 bases and J 2 bases; bases outside gene matches: 2. Germline CDR1 reads SNHLY; CDR2 reads FYNNEI. This CDR3 is built from 14 residues. In nucleotides, the CDR3 is TGTGCCAGCAGTCGGACTAGCGGACAAGAGACCCAGTACTTC. Protein sequence: CASSRTSGQETQYF.

The gene calls are TRBV9 and TRBJ2-1; 7 bases are shared with TRBD2. CDR1 and CDR2 (germline): SGDLS, YYNGEE. The CDR3 length is 13 residues. The V segment lost 3 bases and the J segment 6 bases; nucleotides outside the gene matches: 3. The CDR3 DNA reads as TGTGCCAGCAGCGAGACTAGCACCAATGAGCAGTTCTTC. This encodes CASSETSTNEQFF.

The chain uses TRBV19 and TRBJ2-5; 8 bases fit TRBD2. CDR1 is LNHDA, CDR2 SQIVND, per germline (reference sequence). The CDR3 contains 13 residues. V lost 5 bases, J lost 4 bases, and 3 bases stayed unmatched. CDR3 residues: CASSRGGGETQYF. As DNA, the CDR3 is TGTGCCAGTAGTCGGGGGGGCGGAGAGACCCAGTACTTC. The full variable domain, its missing parts supplied by reference TRBV19 and TRBJ2-5, is DGGITQSPKYLFRKEGQNVTLSCEQNLNHDAMYWYRQDPGQGLRLIYYSQIVNDFQKGDIAEGYSVSREKKESFPLTVTSAQKNPTAFYLCASSRGGGETQYFGPGTRLLVL.

The chain has TRBV5-1 and TRBJ1-1; D gene unclear. The CDR3 runs to 13 residues. CDR1 SGHRS and CDR2 YFSETQ come from the germline V gene. Between the trimmed V and J ends, which lost 0 bases and 1 base, there was a span of 4 bases. The DNA of the CDR3 is TGCGCCAGCAGCTTGGGGGGGAACACTGAAGCTTTCTTT. Amino acids: CASSLGGNTEAFF.

This clone was seen a handful of times. The gene calls are TRBV28 and TRBJ2-7, with unresolved D. This CDR3 has 14 amino acids. Germline V gene data show CDR1 as MDHEN and CDR2 as SYDVKM. The V and J ends lost 5 bases and 2 bases respectively, with 13 bases between them. CDR3 sequence (DNA): TGTGCCAGCAGTCCAAACGGGTTTGCCTACGAGCAGTACTTC. Encoded protein: CASSPNGFAYEQYF.

This chain links TRBV29-1 with TRBJ1-2; 7 bases are a match to TRBD1. Losses at the gene ends were 7 bases for V and 7 bases for J; bases not matched to a gene: 9. Looked up from germline, CDR1 is SQVTM and CDR2 is ANQGSEA. The CDR3 is 12 residues long. The chain's CDR3 is CSEGQAEGGYTF. For the CDR3, the DNA is TGCAGCGAAGGACAGGCCGAGGGTGGCTACACCTTC. The complete variable domain, with remaining parts taken from reference TRBV29-1 and TRBJ1-2, reads SAVISQKPSRDICQRGTSLTIQCQVDSQVTMMFWYRQQPGQSLTLIATANQGSEATYESGFVIDKFPISRPNLTFSTLTVSNMSPEDSSIYLCSEGQAEGGYTFGSGTRLTVV.